This TCR beta chain was sequenced in a study of long-term antiretroviral therapy in people with HIV. Sequencing used immunoSEQ v3.0 at survey level. This table comes from immunoSEQ multiplex PCR, and its TCRdb copy is limited to in-frame clones, with some not included. In the table there are about 39,000 clones, 85% to 90% of which are singletons. Germline lookup yields CDR1 MNHNS and CDR2 SASEGT. The CDR3 has 14 amino acids. Trimming took 8 bases from V and 3 from J; bases not matched to a gene: 6. The rearrangement uses TRBV6-1 and TRBJ1-5; 8 bases match TRBD1. Sequenced material: unsorted PBMCs, taken 3.1 years after starting antiretroviral therapy. The TCR originated in a woman in her forties or fifties with HIV. The CDR3 DNA sequence: TGTGCCAGCGCGACAGGGGTATTCAATCAGCCCCAGCATTTT. Translated: CASATGVFNQPQHF.